These 21 T cell receptor beta chains came from one sample sequenced in a study of T cells in Graves' hyperthyroidism and ophthalmopathy. RNA transcripts gave rise to amplified TCR beta CDR3 regions. In the first-round RT-PCR of the TCR CDR3, the HTBI primer set was used. One entry per CDR3 protein, called by TCRdb with MiXCR from the multiplex PCR reads. The repertoire holds about 400,000 distinct CDR3 sequences, with approximately 14% as singletons. The sample consisted of blood. The origin of the receptors is a woman under 30 with Graves' hyperthyroidism.

This clonotype was seen many times. The V and J genes are TRBV12-3 or TRBV12-4 and TRBJ1-2; tentative D call: TRBD1 (6 bases). This CDR3 contains 15 residues. V lost 8 bases and J 2 bases, leaving 18 bases between the germline ends. The CDR3 spells CASRETGALNYGYTF. CDR3 bases: TGTGCCAGCCGGGAAACGGGGGCCCTAAACTATGGCTACACCTTC.

This clonotype showed up just a few times. The chain carries TRBV7-2 and TRBJ2-7; 8 bases agree with TRBD2. The V gene's germline CDR1 is SGHTA and CDR2 FQGNSA. The CDR3 runs to 14 residues. Losses at the gene ends were 7 bases for V and 0 bases for J; bases not matched to a gene: 5. CDR3 protein: CASTGGESSYEQYF. The CDR3, as DNA: TGTGCCAGCACGGGGGGGGAAAGCTCCTACGAGCAGTACTTC.

This clonotype was recorded at least ten times. The chain joins TRBV6-1 to TRBJ2-5; TRBD1 or TRBD2 may be the D gene (5 bases each). V was shortened by 5 bases and J by 4 bases, with 14 bases between the two germline ends. Germline V gene data show CDR1 as MNHNS and CDR2 as SASEGT. The CDR3 is 14 amino acids. The CDR3 region has the DNA TGTGCCAGCAGTTCGTCCCGGGGCACAGAGACCCAGTACTTC. Translation gives CASSSSRGTETQYF.

The sample holds a few counts of this clonotype. The CDR3 protein is CASTRSLNTEAFF. As DNA, the CDR3 is TGTGCCAGCACGAGGAGCCTGAACACTGAAGCTTTCTTT. This chain uses TRBV6-1 with TRBJ1-1; the D is unclear. CDR1 is MNHNS, CDR2 SASEGT, per germline. Trimming pared 7 bases from V and 0 bases from J, leaving 9 bases between. The CDR3 has 13 amino acids.

V usage is TRBV27 and J usage is TRBJ1-5; 12 bases match TRBD1. V was clipped by 5 bases and J by 10 bases; unmatched bases: 12. CDR1 MNHEY and CDR2 SMNVEV come from the germline V gene (reference sequence). This CDR3 has 16 amino acids. CDR3 sequence: CASSPGTGGAGVPQHF. Written as DNA, the CDR3 is TGTGCCAGCAGTCCAGGGACAGGGGGCGCGGGTGTACCCCAGCATTTT.

This clonotype was counted ten times or more. The V call is TRBV2, the J call TRBJ2-7, with no clear D. The CDR3 totals 13 residues. Trimming took off 2 bases at V and 1 base at J, with 6 bases between the two ends. Germline CDR1 is SNHLY and CDR2 is FYNNEI. The CDR3 spells CASSETISYEQYF. As DNA, the CDR3 is TGTGCCAGCAGTGAAACAATTTCCTACGAGCAGTACTTC.

As for this clonotype: A much more abundant neighbour one base away suggests this may be a read error. The chain links TRBV5-4 to TRBJ2-3; D not certain. Germline V CDR1 and CDR2: SGHNT, YYREEE (reference sequence). CDR3 size: 12 residues. V was cut by 4 bases and J by 2 bases, with 5 bases left in between. CDR3 protein: CASSVLTDTQYF. The CDR3 DNA follows: TGTGCCAGCAGCGTTCTCACAGATACGCAGTATTTT.

This clonotype has a handful of counts. The chain combines TRBV19 with TRBJ2-4, with D possibly being TRBD1 (5 bases). The germline V and J ends were trimmed by 3 bases and 4 bases, with 25 bases remaining between them. Germline CDR1 and CDR2: LNHDA and SQIVND (reference sequence). This CDR3 spans 19 amino acids. CDR3 protein: CASSIGRVAAIDSKNIQYF. CDR3 DNA: TGTGCCAGTAGTATCGGCAGGGTTGCCGCCATCGACTCTAAAAACATTCAGTACTTC.

The table lists this clonotype with many counts. V is TRBV7-2 and J is TRBJ1-1; D is ambiguous. Trimming pared 2 bases from V and 1 base from J, leaving 8 bases between. The CDR3 has 14 residues. CDR1 is SGHTA and CDR2 is FQGNSA in the germline V gene. CDR3 nucleotide sequence: TGTGCCAGCAGCTTATTGCCGAGGAACACTGAAGCTTTCTTT. It encodes CASSLLPRNTEAFF. The full variable domain, in which reference TRBV7-2 and TRBJ1-1 provide the parts outside the CDR3, is GAGVSQSPSNKVTEKGKDVELRCDPISGHTALYWYRQSLGQGLEFLIYFQGNSAPDKSGLPSDRFSAERTGGSVSTLTIQRTQQEDSAVYLCASSLLPRNTEAFFGQGTRLTVV.

Turning to this clonotype: Just one base apart from a much larger clone, this may be a read error. V and J are TRBV28 and TRBJ1-5; the match to TRBD1 covers 8 bases. This CDR3 comprises 15 residues. Germline V gives CDR1 MDHEN, CDR2 SYDVKM. The CDR3 here is CDSSKRQGMMEPQHF. CDR3 DNA sequence: TGTGACAGCAGTAAGAGACAGGGGATGATGGAGCCCCAGCATTTT.

This clonotype was seen only a few times. This clone may be a read error of a much larger clone one base away. V usage is TRBV3-1 and J usage is TRBJ2-1, with D possibly matching TRBD1 (5 bases). Germline V gives CDR1 LGHDT, CDR2 YNNKEL (reference sequence). The CDR3 sequence is 14 residues long. In DNA, the CDR3 is TGTACCAGCAGCCACTTGACAGCAAACAATGAGCAGTTCTTC. It is translated as CTSSHLTANNEQFF.

This clonotype was observed many times. The chain joins TRBV2 to TRBJ2-1, with 7 bases that match TRBD1. V gave up 7 bases and J gave up 6 bases; unmatched junction bases: 6. The V gene's germline CDR1 is SNHLY and CDR2 FYNNEI. The CDR3 contains 13 residues. The CDR3 nucleotides are TGTGCCAGCAATGGCCAGGGGGTCAATGAGCAGTTCTTC. As protein: CASNGQGVNEQFF.

Many counts were recorded for this clonotype. The chain uses TRBV20-1 and TRBJ2-1; no definite D call. Trimming pared 6 bases from V and 4 bases from J, leaving 4 bases between. Germline lookup yields CDR1 DFQATT and CDR2 SNEGSKA (reference sequence). The CDR3 spans 10 residues. In nucleotides, the CDR3 is TGCAGTGCGGGGTACAATGAGCAGTTCTTC. The encoded protein is CSAGYNEQFF.

The gene calls are TRBV4-2 and TRBJ1-5, with 7 bases that match TRBD1. After removal of 0 bases from V and 4 bases from J, the junction contained 6 bases not matched to a gene. Germline CDR1 reads LGHNA; CDR2 reads YNFKEQ. CDR3 length equals 16 residues. Here the CDR3 DNA reads TGTGCCAGCAGCCAAGATTGGGGACAGACTAATCAGCCCCAGCATTTT. It is translated as CASSQDWGQTNQPQHF.

The chain uses TRBV19 and TRBJ2-7; the match to TRBD2 covers 8 bases. This CDR3 is 15 amino acids long. Per germline, CDR1 LNHDA and CDR2 SQIVND (reference sequence). V trimming: 5 bases; J trimming: 4 bases; junction bases outside the gene matches: 10. The CDR3 bases are TGTGCCAGTAGTCCGAAAGGACTAGCAGGATACGAGCAGTACTTC. Its protein product is CASSPKGLAGYEQYF.

This clonotype was seen at least ten times. The V gene is TRBV5-6, the J gene TRBJ2-3, with 7 bases aligning to TRBD1. CDR3 length equals 15 residues. V lost 3 bases and J lost 6; bases outside the gene matches: 10. Per the germline V gene, CDR1 is SGHDT and CDR2 is YYEEEE. The CDR3 reads CASSWTDRALDTQYF. The CDR3 DNA is TGTGCCAGCAGCTGGACAGACAGGGCTCTCGATACGCAGTATTTT. The complete variable domain, with remaining parts taken from reference TRBV5-6 and TRBJ2-3, reads DAGVTQSPTHLIKTRGQQVTLRCSPKSGHDTVSWYQQALGQGPQFIFQYYEEEERQRGNFPDRFSGHQFPNYSSELNVNALLLGDSALYLCASSWTDRALDTQYFGPGTRLTVL.

V gene TRBV7-2 combines with J gene TRBJ2-7; unclear D gene. Trimming took 3 bases from V and 3 from J, leaving 9 bases between them. This CDR3 spans 13 amino acids. Germline CDR1 SGHTA, CDR2 FQGNSA. CDR3 in DNA: TGTGCCAGCAGCTTGGATCTAATCTACGAGCAGTACTTC. Its protein is CASSLDLIYEQYF.

This clonotype was counted ten times or more. J is TRBJ2-3 and V is TRBV9, with a possible D match to TRBD2 (5 bases). The CDR3 loop spans 15 amino acids. V was pared by 3 bases and J by 2 bases, with 13 bases between. The germline CDR1 and CDR2 sequences are SGDLS and YYNGEE. Here the CDR3 reads CASSADYQPTDTQYF. CDR3 DNA: TGTGCCAGCAGCGCCGACTACCAGCCCACAGATACGCAGTATTTT.

This clonotype occurred many times. The gene calls are TRBV29-1 and TRBJ1-2; unclear D gene. The CDR3 sequence is 12 residues long. Germline CDR1 is SQVTM and CDR2 is ANQGSEA. V lost 6 bases to trimming and J lost 2 bases, with 10 bases between them. This chain's CDR3 is CSVSRQNYGYTF. Here the CDR3 DNA reads TGCAGCGTATCCCGTCAGAACTATGGCTACACCTTC.

The rearrangement uses TRBV24-1 and TRBJ1-1, with D maybe TRBD1 (6 bases). In germline, CDR1 is KGHDR, CDR2 SFDVKD. The ends were cut back, 5 bases at V and 1 base at J, with 10 bases in the middle. This CDR3 is built from 14 residues. The CDR3 DNA is TGTGCCACCAGTGGAAAGGGGGAGAACACTGAAGCTTTCTTT. It specifies CATSGKGENTEAFF.

In its sample, this clonotype was seen a few times. This chain joins TRBV4-3 and TRBJ2-3; weak D call: TRBD1 (5 bases). Germline V gene lookup returns CDR1 LGHNA and CDR2 YSLEER. Trimming removed 0 bases at V and 2 bases at J, with 12 bases between. The CDR3 sequence is 16 residues long. The CDR3 DNA reads as TGCGCCAGCAGCCAAGATCTAGGGGCCCCCACAGATACGCAGTATTTT. It encodes CASSQDLGAPTDTQYF.